The T cell receptor beta chain described here comes from a study of early T cells in non-severe SARS-CoV-2 infection. Study-wide results and caveats: Private and CD4 specificities were missed by VDJdb matching, skewed to anti-spike CD8.

This clonotype was recorded at least ten times. Its antigen is unidentified. As part of library construction, unique molecular identifiers were attached to individual cDNA molecules. TCRdb called the 5' RACE reads again in MiXCR, with one record for every CDR3 protein. The table lists roughly 28,000 distinct CDR3 sequences, about 5% of them singletons, with 2.5% to 3% in the top ten. This receptor was identified in an adult who was a healthcare worker with PCR-confirmed SARS-CoV-2 infection or an uninfected control (not recorded which). Sequencing input: whole blood.

The CDR3 DNA reads as TGTGCCAGCAGTTCCTTGGACAGGGGGTTCTACGAGCAGTACTTC. It specifies CASSSLDRGFYEQYF. The rearrangement uses TRBV28 and TRBJ2-7; TRBD1 aligns across 10 bases. The ends lost 4 bases at V and 3 bases at J; junction bases unmatched: 6. Germline V gene lookup returns CDR1 MDHEN and CDR2 SYDVKM. CDR3 length: 15 amino acids. The variable domain in full, completed from reference TRBV28 and TRBJ2-7, reads DVKVTQSSRYLVKRTGEKVFLECVQDMDHENMFWYRQDPGLGLRLIYFSYDVKMKEKGDIPEGYSVSREKKERFSLILESASTNQTSMYLCASSSLDRGFYEQYFGPGTRLTVT.